Each of the 17 T cell receptor beta chains below was sequenced from the same sample in a study of CD8+ T cells in alopecia areata. Sample treatment: oral pan-JAK inhibitor, 5-10 mg twice daily. Extracted RNA was reverse transcribed into cDNA, the sequencing template. TCRdb's copy holds only in-frame clones and misses some; the assay was immunoSEQ multiplex PCR. The data hold about 140,000 clones, with 85% to 90% observed a single time. Sequenced material: CD8+ T cells sorted from blood, taken at week 4, from a patient treated with tofacitinib. These receptors originate from a human donor with alopecia areata.

V is TRBV19 and J is TRBJ2-1, with D unclear. The CDR3 sequence is 13 residues long. V was pared by 3 bases and J by 7 bases, with 10 bases between. The germline CDR1 and CDR2 sequences are LNHDA and SQIVND (reference sequence). CDR3 DNA: TGTGCCAGTAGTATTCTCGAGCAGAATGAGCAGTTCTTC. Translation gives CASSILEQNEQFF.

The chain combines TRBV7-9 with TRBJ2-5; D uncertain. The CDR3 is made up of 12 amino acids. CDR1 is SEHNR, CDR2 FQNEAQ, per germline (reference sequence). V was trimmed by 5 bases and J by 1 base, leaving 5 bases between them. CDR3 sequence reads: CASSPPQETQYF. CDR3 sequence (DNA): TGTGCCAGCAGCCCCCCCCAAGAGACCCAGTACTTC.

This clone was seen a few times. The genes are TRBV7-9 and TRBJ2-7, with a possible D match to TRBD2 (5 bases). This CDR3 is built from 13 residues. Germline assignment: CDR1 SEHNR and CDR2 FQNEAQ (reference sequence). Trimming shortened V by 8 bases and J by 1 base, and 12 bases separated the two germline ends. CDR3 region: CASEGVASYEQYF. The CDR3 nucleotides read TGTGCCAGCGAGGGAGTAGCGTCCTACGAGCAGTACTTC.

The chain uses TRBV27 and TRBJ2-5; TRBD1 aligns across 7 bases. The CDR3 consists of 16 residues. Germline V gene sequence: CDR1 MNHEY, CDR2 SMNVEV (reference sequence). With 4 bases clipped from V and 5 bases from J, the junction kept 13 bases outside the gene matches. The CDR3 reads CASSSTSTGMEETQYF. CDR3 DNA sequence: TGTGCCAGCAGTTCTACTTCGACAGGGATGGAGGAGACCCAGTACTTC.

The chain has TRBV29-1 and TRBJ2-2; D call uncertain. V was pared by 4 bases and J by 6 bases, with 9 bases between. Germline V gene data show CDR1 as SQVTM and CDR2 as ANQGSEA. This CDR3 is 12 amino acids long. The CDR3 DNA reads as TGCAGCGTTGCGAAGGATGCCGGGGAGCTGTTTTTT. It specifies CSVAKDAGELFF.

As DNA, the CDR3 is TGTGCCAGCAGTCCTTCGGGGACTGGGGAGCTGTTTTTT. It is translated as CASSPSGTGELFF. The rearrangement links TRBV9 to TRBJ2-2; possibly TRBD2 for D (6 bases). CDR1 SGDLS and CDR2 YYNGEE come from the germline V gene. The V gene lost 5 bases and the J gene lost 8 bases, with 13 bases spanning the gap. This CDR3 contains 13 residues.

The chain couples TRBV6-1 to TRBJ2-3; 9 nucleotides agree with TRBD1. This CDR3 contains 16 residues. Unmatched junction bases numbered 9, after V lost 3 bases and J lost 5 bases. Germline V lookup: CDR1 MNHNS, CDR2 SASEGT. The CDR3 nucleotides read TGTGCCAGCAGTGATCCGAACAGGGGGCGGAGAGATACGCAGTATTTT. It is translated as CASSDPNRGRRDTQYF.

The chain couples TRBV27 to TRBJ2-7; 9 positions match TRBD1. The CDR3 runs to 14 residues. The V gene's germline CDR1 is MNHEY and CDR2 SMNVEV (reference sequence). With 5 bases clipped from V and 5 bases from J, the junction kept 7 bases outside the gene matches. The CDR3 region has the DNA TGTGCCAGCAGTCTAACCGGGACAGGGAACGAGCAGTACTTC. Its protein product is CASSLTGTGNEQYF.

The genes are TRBV5-4 and TRBJ2-7; TRBD2 is a possible D gene (6 bases). The V gene lost 5 bases and the J gene lost 2 bases, with 17 bases spanning the gap. The CDR3 runs to 15 residues. Germline V gene lookup returns CDR1 SGHNT and CDR2 YYREEE (reference sequence). The CDR3 DNA reads TGTGCCAGCAGATATACGGGGGACCCGCCCTACGAGCAGTACTTC. It translates to CASRYTGDPPYEQYF.

The chain recombines TRBV29-1 with TRBJ2-7; 8 bases align to TRBD2. Trimming removed 6 bases from V and 2 bases from J; junction bases left unmatched: 6. CDR1 is SQVTM and CDR2 is ANQGSEA in the germline V gene. CDR3 length: 13 amino acids. CDR3 bases: TGCAGCGTGGCTACTAGCGGAGCCTACGAGCAGTACTTC. It yields the protein CSVATSGAYEQYF.

This rearrangement joins TRBV23-1 to TRBJ2-3, with TRBD2 identical over 10 bases. TRBV23-1 is an ORF; its function is uncertain. The CDR3 is 17 residues long. The J segment lost 3 bases and the V segment lost 1 base, leaving 7 bases of the junction unmatched. CDR3 bases: TGCGCCAGCAGTCAATGGCCTAGCGGGAGTATTACAGATACGCAGTATTTT. It encodes CASSQWPSGSITDTQYF.

The CDR3 is CSVEDQGFSYNEQFF. The CDR3 DNA reads TGCAGCGTTGAAGACCAGGGTTTTTCCTACAATGAGCAGTTCTTC. The gene calls are TRBV29-1 and TRBJ2-1; D possibly corresponds to TRBD1 (5 bases). There are 15 residues in the CDR3. Trimming removed 0 bases at V and 1 base at J, with 10 bases between. CDR1 and CDR2 (germline): SQVTM, ANQGSEA.

The chain carries TRBV29-1 and TRBJ2-7, with D unclear. The germline CDR1 and CDR2 sequences are SQVTM and ANQGSEA. The length of the CDR3 is 13 residues. The ends were cut back, 6 bases at V and 4 bases at J, with 16 bases in the middle. DNA for the CDR3: TGCAGCGTCATTTTAACCCAAGCTTACGAGCAGTACTTC. Amino acid sequence: CSVILTQAYEQYF.

The genes are TRBV7-3 and TRBJ2-3; D may match TRBD1 or TRBD2 (5 bases each). Germline CDR1 reads SGHTA; CDR2 reads FQGTGA. V lost 1 base, J lost 1 base, and 9 bases lay in between. CDR3 length: 15 residues. The CDR3 region is CASSLRGRGTDTQYF. The CDR3 region has the DNA TGTGCCAGCAGCTTAAGGGGACGGGGCACAGATACGCAGTATTTT.

The chain carries TRBV6-5 and TRBJ2-1, with 9 bases identical to TRBD2. This CDR3 is 14 amino acids long. In germline, CDR1 is MNHEY, CDR2 SVGAGI. J was trimmed by 3 bases and V by 8 bases; bases with no gene match: 5. CDR3 nucleotide sequence: TGTGCCAGCGCAGCGGGAGGTAGCTACAATGAGCAGTTCTTC. Translating it yields CASAAGGSYNEQFF.

This chain joins TRBV6-1 and TRBJ2-7; D gene uncertain. Germline CDR1 is MNHNS and CDR2 is SASEGT. With 2 bases removed from V and 0 bases from J, the gap between germline ends came to 8 bases. The CDR3 loop spans 14 amino acids. The CDR3 DNA sequence: TGTGCCAGCAGTGAATATGATTACTCCTACGAGCAGTACTTC. It translates to CASSEYDYSYEQYF.

The chain uses TRBV7-8 and TRBJ2-6; 8 positions match TRBD1. Looked up from germline, CDR1 is SGHVS and CDR2 is FQNEAQ. Unmatched junction bases numbered 4, after V lost 0 bases and J lost 3 bases. This CDR3 is built from 17 residues. The CDR3 loop is CASSLAKTGVGANVLTF. For the CDR3, the DNA is TGTGCCAGCAGCTTAGCAAAGACAGGGGTTGGGGCCAACGTCCTGACTTTC.